This entry features one T cell receptor (beta chain) sequence. The antigen remains unidentified. Some clones are missing from TCRdb's copy, which holds only in-frame ones; the method was immunoSEQ multiplex PCR. The data show under 1,900,000 clones, 98% to 99% seen once. From germline, CDR1 is SGDLS and CDR2 YYNGEE. CDR3 size: 14 residues. Trimming took 0 bases from V and 5 from J, leaving 9 bases between them. This sample stems from a study of shared clonotypes between healthy human individuals. Study-level findings and limits: Naive subsets generally had larger estimated richness than memory subsets. Although depth was large, rarefaction showed that sequencing of the sorted subsets was incomplete.

The receptor was derived from a young man in good health. Sample: naive CD4+ T cells sorted from blood. As to subset: CD45RA+ positively selected. This chain uses TRBV9 with TRBJ2-1; D not certain. The CDR3 sequence is CASSVESPNNEQFF. In nucleotides, the CDR3 is TGTGCCAGCAGCGTAGAAAGTCCCAACAATGAGCAGTTCTTC.